The sequence of this T cell receptor beta chain was determined in a study of blood T cell repertoires in COVID-19. Study-wide background: The United States, Italy and Spain were the sources of the acute and convalescent COVID-19 samples. PBMCs, B-cell-depleted T cells, or T cells provided the cDNA or gDNA that made up the material.

The CDR3 spans 14 residues. Germline CDR1 SNHLY, CDR2 FYNNEI. Trimming shortened V by 2 bases and J by 7 bases, and 9 bases separated the two germline ends. As originally analysed: Amplifying reference gene primers gave estimates of nucleated cell counts. Assay: immunoSEQ multiplex PCR; the TCRdb copy retains only in-frame clones and omits some. V, J and clone size derive from that table, while D and trimming were established from the DNA sequence. The sample records tens of thousands of clones, roughly 70% being singletons. The chain is built from TRBV2 and TRBJ1-6, with D perhaps TRBD1 (5 bases). The receptor was derived from a human donor with acute or convalescent COVID-19. The donor label of this sample is uncertain. Sequenced sample: peripheral blood. CDR3 region: CASSEQGLNSPLHF. The CDR3, as DNA: TGTGCCAGCAGTGAACAGGGTCTCAATTCACCCCTCCACTTT. Drawing the rest from reference TRBV2 and TRBJ1-6, the complete variable domain is EPEVTQTPSHQVTQMGQEVILRCVPISNHLYFYWYRQILGQKVEFLVSFYNNEISEKSEIFDDQFSVERPDGSNFTLKIRSTKLEDSAMYFCASSEQGLNSPLHFGNGTRLTVT.